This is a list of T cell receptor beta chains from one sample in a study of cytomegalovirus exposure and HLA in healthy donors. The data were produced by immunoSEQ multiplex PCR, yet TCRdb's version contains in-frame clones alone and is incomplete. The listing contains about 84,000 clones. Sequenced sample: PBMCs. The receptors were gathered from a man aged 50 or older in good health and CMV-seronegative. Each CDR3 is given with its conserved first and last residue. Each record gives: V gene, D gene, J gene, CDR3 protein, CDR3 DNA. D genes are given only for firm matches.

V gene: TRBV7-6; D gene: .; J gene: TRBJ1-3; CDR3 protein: CASSQSTGVGGNTIYF; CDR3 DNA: TGTGCCAGCAGCCAGTCGACAGGAGTGGGTGGAAACACCATATATTTT
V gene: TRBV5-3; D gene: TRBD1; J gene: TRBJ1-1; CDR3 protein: CARSWTGETEAFF; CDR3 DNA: TGTGCCAGAAGCTGGACAGGGGAGACTGAAGCTTTCTTT
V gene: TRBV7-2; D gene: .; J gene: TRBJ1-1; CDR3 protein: CASSRGLGGTEAFF; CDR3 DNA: TGTGCCAGCAGTCGAGGACTGGGGGGCACTGAAGCTTTCTTT
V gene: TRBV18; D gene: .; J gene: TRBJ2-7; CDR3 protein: CASSPAYEQYF; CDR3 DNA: TGTGCCAGCTCACCCGCCTACGAGCAGTACTTC
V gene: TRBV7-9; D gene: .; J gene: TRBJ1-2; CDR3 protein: CASSSIAAVGYTF; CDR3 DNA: TGTGCCAGCAGCTCTATCGCCGCCGTTGGCTACACCTTC
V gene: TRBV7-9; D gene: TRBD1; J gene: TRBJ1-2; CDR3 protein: CATGGGNYGYTF; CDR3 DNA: TGTGCAACAGGGGGGGGAAACTATGGCTACACCTTC
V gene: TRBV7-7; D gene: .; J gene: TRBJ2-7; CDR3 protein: CASSPDRNSYEQYF; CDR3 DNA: TGTGCTAGCAGTCCCGACAGGAACTCCTACGAGCAGTACTTC
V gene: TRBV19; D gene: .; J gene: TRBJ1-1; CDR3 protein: CASSPRGLTEAFF; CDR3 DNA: TGTGCCAGTAGTCCCAGGGGCCTAACTGAAGCTTTCTTT
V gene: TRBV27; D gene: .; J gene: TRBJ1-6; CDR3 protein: CAVRAGALNSPLHF; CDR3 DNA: TGTGCCGTCCGGGCGGGGGCGTTAAATTCACCCCTCCACTTT
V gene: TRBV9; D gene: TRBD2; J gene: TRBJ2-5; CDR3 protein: CASSPGTSGVETQYF; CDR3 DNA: TGTGCCAGCAGCCCTGGGACTAGCGGGGTGGAGACCCAGTACTTC
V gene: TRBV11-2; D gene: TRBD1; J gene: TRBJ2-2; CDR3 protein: CASSWDRGNTGELFF; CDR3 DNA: TGTGCCAGCAGCTGGGACAGGGGGAACACCGGGGAGCTGTTTTTT
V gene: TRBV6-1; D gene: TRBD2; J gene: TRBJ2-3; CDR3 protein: CASRGLAGVVTQYF; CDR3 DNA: TGTGCCAGCAGGGGACTAGCGGGGGTAGTTACGCAGTATTTT
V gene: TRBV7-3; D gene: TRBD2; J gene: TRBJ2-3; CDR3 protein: CASSQRVRGDRTDTQYF; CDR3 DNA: TGTGCCAGCAGCCAAAGGGTTCGGGGGGACCGCACAGATACGCAGTATTTT
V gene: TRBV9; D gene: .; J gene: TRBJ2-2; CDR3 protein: CASSVDSGELFF; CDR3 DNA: TGTGCCAGCAGCGTAGATAGCGGGGAGCTGTTTTTT
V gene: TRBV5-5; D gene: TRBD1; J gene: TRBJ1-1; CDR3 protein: CASSPGGMGNTEAFF; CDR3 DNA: TGTGCCAGCAGCCCAGGGGGGATGGGGAACACTGAAGCTTTCTTT
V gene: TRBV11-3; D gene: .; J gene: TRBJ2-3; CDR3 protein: CASSLGATDTQYF; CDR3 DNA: TGTGCCAGCAGCTTAGGGGCAACAGATACGCAGTATTTT
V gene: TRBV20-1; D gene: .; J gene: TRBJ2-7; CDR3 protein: CSASNYEQYF; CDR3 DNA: TGCAGTGCTAGCAACTACGAGCAGTACTTC
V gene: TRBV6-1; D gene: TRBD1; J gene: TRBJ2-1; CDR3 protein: CASSALDRGYNEQFF; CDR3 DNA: TGTGCCAGCAGTGCCCTGGACAGGGGCTACAATGAGCAGTTCTTC
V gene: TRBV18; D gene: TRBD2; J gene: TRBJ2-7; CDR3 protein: CASSPGTSGAYSYEQYF; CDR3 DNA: TGTGCCAGCTCACCCGGGACTAGCGGGGCCTATTCCTACGAGCAGTACTTC
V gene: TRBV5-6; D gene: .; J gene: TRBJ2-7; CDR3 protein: CASSDDSSYEQYF; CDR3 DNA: TGTGCCAGCAGCGATGACTCGTCCTACGAGCAGTACTTC
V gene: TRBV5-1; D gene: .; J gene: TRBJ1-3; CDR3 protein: CASSPEAGDSGNTIYF; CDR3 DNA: TGCGCCAGCAGCCCGGAGGCGGGGGATTCTGGAAACACCATATATTTT
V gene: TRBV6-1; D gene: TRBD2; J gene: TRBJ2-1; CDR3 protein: CASSEDPLAGEFF; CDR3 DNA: TGTGCCAGCAGTGAAGACCCTCTAGCGGGGGAGTTCTTC
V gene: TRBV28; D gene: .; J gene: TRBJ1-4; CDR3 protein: CASLLTAEKLFF; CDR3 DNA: TGTGCCAGCCTCCTAACAGCTGAAAAACTGTTTTTT
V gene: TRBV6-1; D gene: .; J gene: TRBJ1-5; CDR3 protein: CASSEALLIYPGQPQHF; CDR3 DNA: TGTGCCAGCAGTGAAGCCTTACTGATTTATCCGGGGCAGCCCCAGCATTTT
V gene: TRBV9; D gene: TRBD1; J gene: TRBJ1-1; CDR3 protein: CASSVAGGNTEAFF; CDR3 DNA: TGTGCCAGCAGCGTAGCAGGGGGGAACACTGAAGCTTTCTTT
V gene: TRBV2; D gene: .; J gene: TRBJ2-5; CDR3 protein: CASSEWSGSPTQYF; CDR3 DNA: TGTGCCAGCAGTGAATGGTCAGGATCCCCGACCCAGTACTTC
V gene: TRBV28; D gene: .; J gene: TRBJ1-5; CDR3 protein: CASSLTGQGNQPQHF; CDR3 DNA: TGTGCCAGCAGTCTGACAGGCCAGGGCAATCAGCCCCAGCATTTT
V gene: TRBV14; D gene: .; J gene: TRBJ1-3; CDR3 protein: CASSQEPRGGNTIYF; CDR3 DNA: TGTGCCAGCAGCCAAGAGCCCAGGGGAGGAAACACCATATATTTT
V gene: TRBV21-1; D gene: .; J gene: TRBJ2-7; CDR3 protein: CASRNKWRVYEQYF; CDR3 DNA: TGTGCCAGCAGAAACAAGTGGAGGGTTTACGAGCAGTACTTC
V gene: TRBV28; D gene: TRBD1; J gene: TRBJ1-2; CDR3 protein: CASGTGPNYGYTF; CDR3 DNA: TGTGCCAGTGGGACAGGGCCCAACTATGGCTACACCTTC
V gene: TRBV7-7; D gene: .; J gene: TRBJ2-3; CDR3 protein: CASSLGLSGTDTQYF; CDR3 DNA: TGTGCTAGCAGCTTGGGACTTAGTGGCACAGATACGCAGTATTTT
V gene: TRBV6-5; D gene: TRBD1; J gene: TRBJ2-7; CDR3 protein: CASSYGGQVASYEQYF; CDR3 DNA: TGTGCCAGCAGTTACGGGGGACAGGTTGCCTCCTACGAGCAGTACTTC
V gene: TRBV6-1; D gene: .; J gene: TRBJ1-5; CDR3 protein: CASSEIQGSQPQHF; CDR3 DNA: TGTGCCAGCAGTGAAATTCAGGGAAGTCAGCCCCAGCATTTT
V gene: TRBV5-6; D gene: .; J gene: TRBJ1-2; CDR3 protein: CASSLRDFGGGYTF; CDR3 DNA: TGTGCCAGCAGCTTGCGGGACTTTGGCGGTGGCTACACCTTC
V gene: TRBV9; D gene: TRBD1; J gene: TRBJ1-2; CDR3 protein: CASSVGDSTYGYTF; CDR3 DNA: TGTGCCAGCAGCGTCGGGGACAGCACCTATGGCTACACCTTC
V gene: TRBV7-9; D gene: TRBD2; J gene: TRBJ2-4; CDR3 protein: CASSLGGGENIQYF; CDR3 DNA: TGTGCCAGCAGCTTAGGGGGGGGAGAAAACATTCAGTACTTC
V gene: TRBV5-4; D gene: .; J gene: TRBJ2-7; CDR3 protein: CASSLDRSNSYEQYF; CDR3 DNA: TGTGCCAGCAGCTTGGACAGGAGCAACTCCTACGAGCAGTACTTC
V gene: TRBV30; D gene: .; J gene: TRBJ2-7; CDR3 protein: CAWSEGHLPEQYF; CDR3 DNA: TGTGCCTGGAGTGAAGGACATCTTCCCGAGCAGTACTTC
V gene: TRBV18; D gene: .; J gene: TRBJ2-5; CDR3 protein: CASSPGEQETQYF; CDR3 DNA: TGTGCCAGCTCACCGGGAGAGCAAGAGACCCAGTACTTC
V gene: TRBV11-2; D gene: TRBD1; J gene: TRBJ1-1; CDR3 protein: CASSLGQGNTEAFF; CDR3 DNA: TGTGCCAGCAGCTTGGGACAGGGGAACACTGAAGCTTTCTTT